These T cell receptor beta chains were read from a single sample in a study of T-cell memory formation after mild COVID-19. TCRdb itself ran the 5' RACE reads through MiXCR, one entry per CDR3 protein. The sample lists 300,000 to 350,000 distinct CDR3 sequences; roughly an eighth were seen once. Sequenced input: PBMCs or a T cell subset sorted from them (not recorded which). These receptors originate from a man younger than 30 who had mild COVID-19 (a few samples of this study predate the infection). Cell type and time point are not known. Both conserved end residues are part of each CDR3. A D gene is named only where the DNA matches it firmly. The size field is filled for only some rows; it gives once, few, many or a size class.

v_call	j_call	clone_size	d_call	cdr3_nt	cdr3_aa
TRBV9	TRBJ2-2	-	-	TGTGCCAGCAGCGTAGTTGTGCAACCTCCCGGGGAGCTGTTTTTT	CASSVVVQPPGELFF
TRBV10-2	TRBJ2-1	-	-	TGCGCCAGCAGGGAGACGTTCCTCCGCAGCCAGTCCTACACTGAGCAGTTCTTC	CASRETFLRSQSYTEQFF
TRBV28	TRBJ2-1	few	-	TGTGCCAGCAGTTCAGGAGGGCTTCCCCCCAATGAGCAGTTCTTC	CASSSGGLPPNEQFF
TRBV6-5	TRBJ1-2	few	-	TGTGCCAGCTCCAGGTTCGGGGACTATGGCTACACCTTC	CASSRFGDYGYTF
TRBV29-1	TRBJ2-2	-	-	TGCAGCGTTGAAGGCCGCGGGACCGGGGAGCTGTTTTTT	CSVEGRGTGELFF
TRBV6-5	TRBJ2-2	-	-	TGTGCCAGCAGCCTACAGCCGGGGATCGACGGGGAGCTGTTTTTT	CASSLQPGIDGELFF
TRBV25-1	TRBJ2-2	few	-	TGTGCCAGCAGTGAGTTAGGACACACCGGGGAGCTGTTTTTT	CASSELGHTGELFF
TRBV18	TRBJ1-1	few	-	TGTGCCAGCTCACCCCTCGTGGTAGGGCGGGACACTGAAGCTTTCTTT	CASSPLVVGRDTEAFF
TRBV6-5	TRBJ2-7	few	-	TGTGCCAGCAGTCCCTTTGGTAGCGGAGCCTCCTACGAGCAGTACTTC	CASSPFGSGASYEQYF
TRBV20-1	TRBJ2-7	-	-	TGCAGTGCAGGGGGGCTAGCGATCTCCGAGCAGTACTTC	CSAGGLAISEQYF
TRBV20-1	TRBJ1-4	-	-	TGCAGTGCTAGTGAGGGGCGAGAAGAAAAACTGTTTTTT	CSASEGREEKLFF
TRBV10-3	TRBJ2-4	few	-	TGTGCCATCAGTGACAGGGAAAACGGCAAAAACATTCAGTACTTC	CAISDRENGKNIQYF
TRBV6-2/TRBV6-3	TRBJ2-5	few	-	TGTGCCAGCAGTTCCCGCGACACGTACCAAGAGACCCAGTACTTC	CASSSRDTYQETQYF
TRBV29-1	TRBJ1-1	few	-	TGTTCGTTGAGCACCAACACTGAAGCTTTCTTT	CSLSTNTEAFF
TRBV5-1	TRBJ1-4	few	-	TGCGCCAGCAGCTTCGGGACTAGTAATGAAAAACTGTTTTTT	CASSFGTSNEKLFF
TRBV4-1	TRBJ2-1	few	TRBD2	TGCGCCAGCAGCCAGTTGGGACTAGCGATACAAAAAGAGACAAACAATGAGCAGTTCTTC	CASSQLGLAIQKETNNEQFF
TRBV5-1	TRBJ1-1	-	-	TGCGCCAGCAGCGTGGACGGAATGAACACTGAAGCTTTCTTT	CASSVDGMNTEAFF
TRBV12-3/TRBV12-4	TRBJ2-7	-	-	TGTGCCAGCAGCCACCCAGGGGTGTACGAGCAGTACTTC	CASSHPGVYEQYF
TRBV7-2	TRBJ2-5	-	-	TGTGCCAGCAGCCTGGACTTCACCACGGAGACCCAGTACTTC	CASSLDFTTETQYF
TRBV29-1	TRBJ2-2	few	TRBD2	TGCAGCGGACGGACTAGCGGGACCGGGGAGCTGTTTTTT	CSGRTSGTGELFF
TRBV6-6	TRBJ1-1	-	TRBD1	TGTGCCAGCAGTTATGGGACAGGCACTGAAGCTTTCTTT	CASSYGTGTEAFF
TRBV15	TRBJ1-3	-	-	TGTGCCACCAGCAGAGAGGGGGCCCACTCTGGAAACACCATATATTTT	CATSREGAHSGNTIYF
TRBV7-2	TRBJ2-3	few	TRBD2	TGTGCCAGCAGCTCCCGGACTAGCGGGGGGGCCTGGGCAGATACGCAGTATTTT	CASSSRTSGGAWADTQYF
TRBV12-3/TRBV12-4	TRBJ1-4	-	-	TGTGCCAGCAGTTTAGCTGTCGTAGAAAAACTGTTTTTT	CASSLAVVEKLFF
TRBV5-1	TRBJ2-7	-	TRBD2	TGCGCCAGCAGCCACGCGGGGGACGTCGAGCAGTACTTC	CASSHAGDVEQYF
TRBV15	TRBJ2-3	-	TRBD1	TGTGCCACCAGCAGAGTAGGGACAGGGGTCCCAGATACGCAGTATTTT	CATSRVGTGVPDTQYF
TRBV9	TRBJ1-5	few	-	TGTGCCAGCAGCGTAGGGGGGATGAGCAATCAGCCCCAGCATTTT	CASSVGGMSNQPQHF
TRBV20-1	TRBJ2-3	few	-	TGCAGTGCTGTCCCGGGCGGAGATACGCAGTATTTT	CSAVPGGDTQYF
TRBV11-2	TRBJ1-3	-	-	TGTGCCAGCAGCGAAGGACGCGGAAACTCTGGAAACACCATATATTTT	CASSEGRGNSGNTIYF
TRBV6-1	TRBJ1-3	-	-	TGTGCCAGCGGACTCTCCCTTTCGAGCATTGGAAACACCATATATTTT	CASGLSLSSIGNTIYF
TRBV9	TRBJ2-5	-	-	TGTGCCAGCAGCGTAGACACGGGGGCCCAAGAGACCCAGTACTTC	CASSVDTGAQETQYF
TRBV6-5	TRBJ2-1	few	-	TGTGCCAGCAGTTACTCGTACGAGGGGGGAGAGCAGTTCTTC	CASSYSYEGGEQFF
TRBV5-8	TRBJ2-5	once	TRBD2	TGTGCCAGCAGCTACCCTAGCGGGGGACTCCAAGAGACCCAGTACTTC	CASSYPSGGLQETQYF
TRBV5-1	TRBJ2-5	-	-	TGCGCCAGCAGCCCCCGCCTCGCCGAAGAGACCCAGTACTTC	CASSPRLAEETQYF
TRBV20-1	TRBJ2-5	few	-	TGCAGTGCTGGAAAGCTCGGGGCCCAAGAGACCCAGTACTTC	CSAGKLGAQETQYF
TRBV11-2	TRBJ1-4	-	-	TGTGCCAGCAGGAAAACAGGGATTGAGGAAAAACTGTTTTTT	CASRKTGIEEKLFF
TRBV3-1	TRBJ2-6	-	TRBD1	TGTGCCAGCAGCCACTACGGACAGGGGGCTGGGGCCAACGTCCTGACTTTC	CASSHYGQGAGANVLTF
TRBV6-5	TRBJ1-1	-	-	TGTGCCAGCAGTTACTCAGGGGCCTTTAGCGAAGCTTTCTTT	CASSYSGAFSEAFF
TRBV20-1	TRBJ2-5	many	-	TGCAGTGCTAGAGGGCCCCGGGGGAGAGGGGAGACCCAGTACTTC	CSARGPRGRGETQYF
TRBV5-1	TRBJ1-6	-	TRBD1	TGCGCCAGCAGCACCGGACAGGGTGAATTCTCCTATAATTCACCCCTCCACTTT	CASSTGQGEFSYNSPLHF
TRBV4-3	TRBJ1-4	few	-	TGCGCCAGCAGCCAATTTAGGGGAACTAATGAAAAACTGTTTTTT	CASSQFRGTNEKLFF
TRBV4-2	TRBJ2-3	-	-	TGTGCCAGCAGCCCAGGTGCGGGGAGGGATACGCAGTATTTT	CASSPGAGRDTQYF
TRBV29-1	TRBJ1-5	few	-	TGCAGCGTTGTTTGGGCAGGGGAGGCCCAACTAGGGGGGTTTAGCAATCAGCCCCAGCATTTT	CSVVWAGEAQLGGFSNQPQHF
TRBV7-2	TRBJ2-3	few	-	TGTGCCAGCACTTTAGGAGGGGGCGCTCCTTCCACAGATACGCAGTATTTT	CASTLGGGAPSTDTQYF
TRBV6-2/TRBV6-3	TRBJ1-3	-	-	TGTGCCACTCGACGGCGGCGCTCTGGAAACACCATATATTTT	CATRRRRSGNTIYF
TRBV12-3/TRBV12-4	TRBJ2-3	-	-	TGTGCCAGCAGTTTCGCGGGGGCCGAAGATACGCAGTATTTT	CASSFAGAEDTQYF